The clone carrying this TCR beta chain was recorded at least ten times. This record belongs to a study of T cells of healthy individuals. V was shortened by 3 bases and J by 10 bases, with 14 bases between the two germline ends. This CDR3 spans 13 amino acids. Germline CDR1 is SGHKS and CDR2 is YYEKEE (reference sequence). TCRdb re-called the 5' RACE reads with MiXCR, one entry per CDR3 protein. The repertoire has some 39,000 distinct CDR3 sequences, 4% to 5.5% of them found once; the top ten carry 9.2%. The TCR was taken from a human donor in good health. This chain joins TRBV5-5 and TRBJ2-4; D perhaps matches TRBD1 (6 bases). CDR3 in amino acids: CASSSRTADIQYF. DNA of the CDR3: TGTGCCAGCAGCTCCCGGACAGCGGATATTCAGTACTTC.